This T cell receptor (beta chain) was sequenced during a study of blood T cell repertoires in COVID-19. This clone was observed a single time. J gave up 4 bases and V 2 bases, and 2 bases lay outside the gene matches. Germline CDR1 MNHNS, CDR2 SASEGT. The CDR3 length is 14 residues. Under the authors' procedure: The authors estimated nucleated cell counts from reference gene primer amplification. Libraries were prepared by immunoSEQ multiplex PCR; TCRdb keeps only in-frame clonotypes and omits some of them. The V and J calls and the clone size are those of that table, but D and trimming were determined from the DNA. The repertoire consists of almost 20,000 clones, with approximately 95% occurring once and the leading ten covering roughly 4.3%.

Sequenced sample: peripheral blood. The chain has TRBV6-1 and TRBJ2-7, with 10 bases identical to TRBD1. This TCR derives from a woman between 50 and 59 years old with active COVID-19. CDR3 residues: CASSERGQGYEQYF. CDR3 DNA sequence: TGTGCCAGCAGTGAAAGGGGACAGGGGTACGAGCAGTACTTC.